This T cell receptor beta chain stems from a study of cytomegalovirus exposure and HLA in healthy donors. Study-level results: Across donors, sequencing depth was assumed by presence/absence analyses to be roughly uniform.

This CDR3 is built from 14 residues. CDR1 is MNHNY, CDR2 SVGAGI, per germline (reference sequence). Unmatched junction bases numbered 4, after V lost 5 bases and J lost 1 base. Of note for this clone: The target antigen is unknown.

60 Vbeta and 13 Jbeta primers were used in PCR. TCRdb keeps only in-frame clones here, not all; method: immunoSEQ multiplex PCR. This repertoire shows about 170,000 clones, about four fifths found once; its top ten account for 0.77%. The TCR comes from a young woman in good health and CMV-seronegative. The chain combines TRBV6-6 with TRBJ2-5; 7 bases align to TRBD1. What was sequenced was PBMCs. CDR3 loop: CASSDDRVQETQYF. The CDR3 DNA sequence: TGTGCCAGCAGTGATGACAGGGTCCAAGAGACCCAGTACTTC.